The next 17 T cell receptor beta chains were all read from a single sample in a study of shared clonotypes between healthy human individuals. Measured with immunoSEQ multiplex PCR; TCRdb has only the in-frame clones, and not every one. The sample holds 2.3 million or so clones, more than 80% seen once. Source material: naive CD4+ T cells from PBMCs. Subset reported: CD45RA+ positively selected. The receptors come from a man aged 18 to 29 in good health. Some clones in this sample may be carry-over from other donors' samples.

This chain uses TRBV18 with TRBJ1-2; D gene uncertain. V was shortened by 2 bases and J by 6 bases, with 10 bases between the two germline ends. The CDR3 length is 13 residues. From germline, CDR1 is KGHSH and CDR2 LQKENI. CDR3 amino acids: CASSPGQSHGYTF. The CDR3 bases are TGTGCCAGCTCACCAGGCCAAAGCCATGGCTACACCTTC.

The DNA for the CDR3 is TGTGCCAGCAGTTCGGCAGGGGAAGCTAACTATGGCTACACCTTC. It translates to CASSSAGEANYGYTF. This sequence joins TRBV28 and TRBJ1-2, with D perhaps matching TRBD1 (6 bases). The CDR3 sequence is 15 residues long. Germline CDR1 and CDR2: MDHEN and SYDVKM. Trimming shortened V by 4 bases and J by 0 bases, and 12 bases separated the two germline ends.

V and J are TRBV30 and TRBJ2-1; D possibly corresponds to TRBD2 (5 bases). Looked up from germline, CDR1 is GTSNPN and CDR2 is SVGIG (reference sequence). The CDR3 consists of 12 residues. V lost 2 bases, J lost 6 bases, and 8 bases lay in between. This CDR3 reads CAWSPTSNEQFF. As DNA, the CDR3 is TGTGCCTGGAGTCCTACTAGCAATGAGCAGTTCTTC.

The CDR3 DNA reads TGTGCCAGCAGTACCCAAGGGACCTACTCTGGAAACACCATATATTTT. This translates into CASSTQGTYSGNTIYF. The chain employs TRBV28 and TRBJ1-3; D possibly corresponds to TRBD1 (5 bases). V lost 5 bases and J 0 bases, leaving 14 bases between the germline ends. There are 16 residues in the CDR3. CDR1 is MDHEN, CDR2 SYDVKM, per germline.

As for this clone: Other DNA sequences in the same sample also yield this CDR3. The chain combines TRBV5-1 with TRBJ2-3, with D uncertain. Trimming cost V 0 bases and J 5 bases, with 4 bases left between them. The CDR3 loop spans 12 amino acids. The V gene's germline CDR1 is SGHRS and CDR2 YFSETQ. CDR3 nucleotides: TGCGCCAGCAGCTTGGTCCGAGATACGCAGTATTTT. Translating gives CASSLVRDTQYF.

The rearrangement uses TRBV5-8 and TRBJ2-7; D gene uncertain. The CDR3 sequence is 13 residues long. CDR1 and CDR2 (germline): SGHTS, YDEGEE. The V end lost 2 bases, the J end lost 3 bases, and 9 bases lay between the germline ends. The CDR3, as DNA: TGTGCCAGCAGCTTTCAGATTCTCTACGAGCAGTACTTC. Its translation: CASSFQILYEQYF. Variable domain in full (rest from reference TRBV5-8 and TRBJ2-7): EAGVTQSPTHLIKTRGQQATLRCSPISGHTSVYWYQQALGLGLQFLLWYDEGEERNRGNFPPRFSGRQFPNYSSELNVNALELEDSALYLCASSFQILYEQYFGPGTRLTVT.

This clone appeared a single time. This rearrangement joins TRBV5-1 to TRBJ1-2, with D unresolved. This CDR3 comprises 15 residues. The V gene's germline CDR1 is SGHRS and CDR2 YFSETQ. V lost 3 bases and J 8 bases, leaving 20 bases between the germline ends. The CDR3 DNA reads as TGCGCCAGCAGCTCGGGAACGGGGAGTTGGTTCGGCTACACCTTC. As protein: CASSSGTGSWFGYTF.

The chain combines TRBV6-1 with TRBJ1-5, with 8 bases identical to TRBD1. This CDR3 is built from 14 residues. The trim removed 5 bases at V and 7 bases at J, leaving 7 bases unmatched. CDR1 MNHNS and CDR2 SASEGT come from the germline V gene. The CDR3 loop reads CASSFTGGDQPQHF. CDR3 in DNA: TGTGCCAGCAGTTTCACAGGGGGGGACCAGCCCCAGCATTTT.

The chain couples TRBV15 to TRBJ2-1, with D perhaps TRBD2 (5 bases). This CDR3 is 15 amino acids long. Germline assignment: CDR1 LNHNV and CDR2 YYDKDF (reference sequence). V was pared by 9 bases and J by 6 bases, with 21 bases between. For the CDR3, the DNA is TGTGCCACTACCAGTGGGGTCAACGGGGTCAATGAGCAGTTCTTC. This gives the protein CATTSGVNGVNEQFF.

This rearrangement joins TRBV27 to TRBJ2-3; TRBD2 aligns across 11 bases. V lost 2 bases to trimming and J lost 2 bases; unmatched junction nucleotides: 6. Germline CDR1 is MNHEY and CDR2 is SMNVEV (reference sequence). The CDR3 contains 17 residues. The CDR3 loop is CASSLRGLAEITDTQYF. Here the CDR3 DNA reads TGTGCCAGCAGTTTACGGGGACTAGCGGAAATCACAGATACGCAGTATTTT.

This clone was found once. This same CDR3 is encoded by further DNA sequences in the sample. The chain is built from TRBV20-1 and TRBJ2-7, with D perhaps matching TRBD2 (5 bases). V lost 3 bases, J lost 3 bases, and 6 bases lay in between. Germline lookup yields CDR1 DFQATT and CDR2 SNEGSKA (reference sequence). CDR3 length equals 11 residues. CDR3 region: CSASGIYEQYF. CDR3 sequence (DNA): TGCAGTGCTAGCGGGATCTACGAGCAGTACTTC.

V gene TRBV30 combines with J gene TRBJ1-2; D unresolved. The CDR3 covers 10 residues. Between the trimmed V and J ends, which lost 5 bases and 10 bases, there was a span of 11 bases. Germline V CDR1 and CDR2: GTSNPN, SVGIG (reference sequence). The CDR3 sequence is CAWAGADYTF. CDR3 coding DNA: TGTGCCTGGGCCGGAGCCGACTACACCTTC.

The V call is TRBV7-2, the J call TRBJ2-3, with a possible D match to TRBD2 (7 bases). V was clipped by 5 bases and J by 3 bases, with 12 bases between them. The CDR3 has 14 residues. From germline, CDR1 is SGHTA and CDR2 FQGNSA. CDR3 in amino acids: CASSLKGGTDTQYF. CDR3 coding DNA: TGTGCCAGCAGCCTCAAGGGGGGGACAGATACGCAGTATTTT.

V usage is TRBV2 and J usage is TRBJ2-5, with D possibly matching TRBD1 (6 bases). This CDR3 is 14 amino acids long. V lost 4 bases to trimming and J lost 5 bases, with 14 bases between them. CDR1 is SNHLY, CDR2 FYNNEI, per germline. This chain's CDR3 is CASSVLGAGETQYF. In DNA form, the CDR3 reads TGTGCCAGCAGTGTCTTGGGGGCCGGGGAGACCCAGTACTTC.

The chain is built from TRBV29-1 and TRBJ2-6; D uncertain. The CDR3 loop spans 13 amino acids. V was pared by 4 bases and J by 2 bases, with 6 bases between. The V gene's germline CDR1 is SQVTM and CDR2 ANQGSEA. The CDR3, as DNA: TGCAGCGTTGCTAAGGCTGGGGCCAACGTCCTGACTTTC. Its translation: CSVAKAGANVLTF.

Here the CDR3 DNA reads TGTGCCAGCAGCAAACGGGGGAACACTGAAGCTTTCTTT. Amino acids: CASSKRGNTEAFF. The V gene is TRBV9, the J gene TRBJ1-1; unclear D gene. Trimming took off 4 bases at V and 1 base at J, with 8 bases between the two ends. There are 13 residues in the CDR3. Looked up from germline, CDR1 is SGDLS and CDR2 is YYNGEE.

The rearrangement joins TRBV5-1 to TRBJ2-1; D call uncertain. Germline assignment: CDR1 SGHRS and CDR2 YFSETQ. The V gene lost 4 bases and the J gene lost 5 bases, with 13 bases spanning the gap. CDR3 length: 14 residues. CDR3 nucleotides: TGCGCCAGCAGCCCCCTAGGAGAGAACAATGAGCAGTTCTTC. Its translation: CASSPLGENNEQFF.